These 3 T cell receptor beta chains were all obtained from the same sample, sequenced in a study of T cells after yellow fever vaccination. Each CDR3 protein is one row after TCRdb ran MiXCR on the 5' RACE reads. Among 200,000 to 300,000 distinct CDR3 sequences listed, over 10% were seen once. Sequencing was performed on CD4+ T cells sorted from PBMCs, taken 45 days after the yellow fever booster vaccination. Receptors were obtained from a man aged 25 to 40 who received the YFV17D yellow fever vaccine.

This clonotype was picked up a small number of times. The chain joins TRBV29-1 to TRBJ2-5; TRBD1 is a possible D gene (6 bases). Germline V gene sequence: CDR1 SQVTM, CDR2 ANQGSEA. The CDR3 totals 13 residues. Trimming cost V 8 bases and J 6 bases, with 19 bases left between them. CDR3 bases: TGCAGCATTAGGGACACCTCGGGGAAGACCCAGTACTTC. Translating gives CSIRDTSGKTQYF.

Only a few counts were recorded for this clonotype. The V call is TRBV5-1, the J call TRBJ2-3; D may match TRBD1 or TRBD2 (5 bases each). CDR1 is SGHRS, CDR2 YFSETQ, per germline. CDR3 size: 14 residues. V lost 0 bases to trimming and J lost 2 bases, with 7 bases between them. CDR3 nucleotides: TGCGCCAGCAGCTTGGGGGACGACACAGATACGCAGTATTTT. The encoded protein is CASSLGDDTDTQYF.

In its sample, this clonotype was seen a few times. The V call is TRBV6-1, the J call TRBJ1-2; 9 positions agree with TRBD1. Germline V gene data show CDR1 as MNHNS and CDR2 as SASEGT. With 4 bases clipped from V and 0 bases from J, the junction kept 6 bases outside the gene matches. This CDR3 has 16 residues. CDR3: CASSVPGTGSNYGYTF. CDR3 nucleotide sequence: TGTGCCAGCAGTGTTCCCGGGACAGGGTCTAACTATGGCTACACCTTC.